This T cell receptor (beta chain) was captured in a study of regulatory dendritic cells for organ transplantation. In germline, CDR1 is MNHEY, CDR2 SVGAGI. The CDR3 is made up of 15 amino acids. The V and J ends lost 0 bases and 5 bases respectively, with 13 bases between them. Libraries were prepared by immunoSEQ multiplex PCR; TCRdb keeps only in-frame clonotypes and omits some of them. The sample includes around 30,000 clones, 75% to 80% of them seen just once. Notes on the study in general: Mature dendritic cells appeared to drive more memory CD8+ clonal expansion than regulatory ones. The most alloreactive TCR clonotypes were found in resting memory CD8+ cells. Naive CD4+ and CD8+ repertoires were highly diverse; memory CD8+ was most oligoclonal.

FACS sorted CD4+ or CD8+ T cells into CD45RA+ naive and CD45RO+ memory. Details on this clone: Its matching antigen is unknown.

The receptor was isolated from a human donor in good health. The sequencing input was memory CD4+ T cells from blood. As for subset: CD45RO+ memory T cells. This rearrangement joins TRBV6-5 to TRBJ1-2; D is perhaps TRBD1 (6 bases). The CDR3 sequence: CASSYSFLGGYGYTF. CDR3 nucleotides: TGTGCCAGCAGTTACTCGTTTTTAGGGGGTTATGGCTACACCTTC.